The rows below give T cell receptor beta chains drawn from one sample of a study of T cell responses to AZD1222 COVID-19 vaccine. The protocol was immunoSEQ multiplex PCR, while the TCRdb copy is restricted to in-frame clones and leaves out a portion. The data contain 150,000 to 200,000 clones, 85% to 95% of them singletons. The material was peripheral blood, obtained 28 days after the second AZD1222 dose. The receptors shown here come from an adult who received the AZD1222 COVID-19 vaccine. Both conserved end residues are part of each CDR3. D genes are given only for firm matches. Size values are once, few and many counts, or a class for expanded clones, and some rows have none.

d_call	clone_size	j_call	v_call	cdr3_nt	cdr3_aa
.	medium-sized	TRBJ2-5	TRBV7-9	TGTGCCAGCAGCACCTCTAGCGTCCAAGAGACCCAGTACTTC	CASSTSSVQETQYF
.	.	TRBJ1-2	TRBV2	TGTGCCAGCACAGGGGAGGTCGGCTATGGCTACACCTTC	CASTGEVGYGYTF
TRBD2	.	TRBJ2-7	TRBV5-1	TGCGCCAGCAGCTTGGGGTCCAGCGGGGCCCCCTACGAGCAGTACTTC	CASSLGSSGAPYEQYF
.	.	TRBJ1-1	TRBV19	TGTGCCAGTAGTTTTCAGGGCGGTAGTACTGAAGCTTTCTTT	CASSFQGGSTEAFF
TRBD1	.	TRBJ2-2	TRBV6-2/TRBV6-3	TGTGCCAGCAGCCCCACGACAGGGATGACCGGGGAGCTGTTTTTT	CASSPTTGMTGELFF
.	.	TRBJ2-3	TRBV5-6	TGTGCCAGCAGCTCAAGGACGGCCCAGGGTGTTACGCAGTATTTT	CASSSRTAQGVTQYF
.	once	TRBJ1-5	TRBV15	TGTGCCACCAGCAGCACAGGTTTAGGCCAGCCCCAGCATTTT	CATSSTGLGQPQHF
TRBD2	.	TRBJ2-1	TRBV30	TGTGCCTGGAGCTCCGCGGGAGACCCCTACAATGAGCAGTTCTTC	CAWSSAGDPYNEQFF
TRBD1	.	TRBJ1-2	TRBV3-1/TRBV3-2	TGTGCCAGCAGCAATGGACAGGGCTATGGCTACACCTTC	CASSNGQGYGYTF
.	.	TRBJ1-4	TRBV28	TGTGCCAGCACCCCCCGACAGGTTATTAATGAAAAACTGTTTTTT	CASTPRQVINEKLFF
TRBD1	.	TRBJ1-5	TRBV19	TGTGCCAGTAGCTCAACAGGGGTTCAGCCCCAGCATTTT	CASSSTGVQPQHF
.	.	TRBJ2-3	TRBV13	TGTGCCAGCAGCTTGGGGGTAGTCACTAGCACAGATACGCAGTATTTT	CASSLGVVTSTDTQYF
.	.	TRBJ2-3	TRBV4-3	TGCGCCAGCAGCCTTACAAGCGGATTCACAGATACGCAGTATTTT	CASSLTSGFTDTQYF
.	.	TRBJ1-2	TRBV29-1	TGCAGCGTTTACGGATTAGCTAACTATGGCTACACCTTC	CSVYGLANYGYTF
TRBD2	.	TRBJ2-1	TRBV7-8	TGTGCCAGCAGCTTAGGAGAGAGACTAGCGGACAATGAGCAGTTCTTC	CASSLGERLADNEQFF
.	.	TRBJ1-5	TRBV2	TGTGCCAGCAGTTTGACAGGAGAAGGCCAGCCCCAGCATTTT	CASSLTGEGQPQHF
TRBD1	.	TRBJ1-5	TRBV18	TGTGCCAGCTCATCCGGGACAGGGAGTCGAAATCAGCCCCAGCATTTT	CASSSGTGSRNQPQHF
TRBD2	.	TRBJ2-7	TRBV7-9	TGTGCCAGCAGCCAGGGAGGGACTGGATCATACGAGCAGTACTTC	CASSQGGTGSYEQYF
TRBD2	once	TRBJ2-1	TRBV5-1	TGCGCCAGCAGCCCCGGACTAGCGGGAAGCAATGAGCAGTTCTTC	CASSPGLAGSNEQFF
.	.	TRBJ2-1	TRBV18	TGTGCCAGCTCACCACCGGGGAGTAGGTCCTACAATGAGCAGTTCTTC	CASSPPGSRSYNEQFF
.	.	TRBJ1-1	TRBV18	TGTGCCAGCTCACCAGTGGCGAAGATGAACACTGAAGCTTTCTTT	CASSPVAKMNTEAFF
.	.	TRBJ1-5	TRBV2	TGTGCCAGCAGAGGGGGAGGGGCTACGCGGGTGGCCCAGCATTTT	CASRGGGATRVAQHF
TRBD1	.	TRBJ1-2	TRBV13	TGTGCCAGCAGCTTAGGGACAGGGGTAGGAGGGTATGGCTACACCTTC	CASSLGTGVGGYGYTF
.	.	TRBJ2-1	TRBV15	TGTGCCACCAGCAGACCCCCCGGGGTAGGTACTCGGGAGCAGTTCTTC	CATSRPPGVGTREQFF
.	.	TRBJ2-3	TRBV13	TGTGCCAGCAGCCTTGGGCCCAGCACAGATACGCAGTATTTT	CASSLGPSTDTQYF
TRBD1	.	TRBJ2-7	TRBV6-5	TGTGCCAGCAGTTACTCAGGGGGCCACATCTCCTACGAGCAGTACTTC	CASSYSGGHISYEQYF
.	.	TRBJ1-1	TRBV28	TGTGCCAGCAGTTTGGGGGACGGGCGAGGAACTGAAGCTTTCTTT	CASSLGDGRGTEAFF
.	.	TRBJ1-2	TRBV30	TGTGCCTGGGGAGAACAGGGTGGAACCTTC	CAWGEQGGTF
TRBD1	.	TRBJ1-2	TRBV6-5	TGTGCCAGCAGTTTGAGGACAGGGAAGAACTATGGCTACACCTTC	CASSLRTGKNYGYTF